The 26 T cell receptor beta chains given below trace back to one sample, sequenced in a study of T cells in Graves' hyperthyroidism and ophthalmopathy. The source material, RNA transcripts, was used to amplify TCR beta CDR3 regions. TCR CDR3 regions were first amplified by RT-PCR with HTBI primers. Each CDR3 protein gets one entry after TCRdb re-called the multiplex PCR reads with MiXCR. This table holds over 250,000 distinct CDR3 sequences, around 25% found once. Material: blood. These receptor sequences come from a man aged 40-55 years with Graves' hyperthyroidism that later progressed to Graves' ophthalmopathy.

The J gene is TRBJ2-7, the V gene TRBV6-1; maybe TRBD1 (5 bases). V shed 6 bases and J shed 2 bases, with 17 bases lying between them. The CDR3 has 15 amino acids. Germline loops: CDR1 MNHNS, CDR2 SASEGT. CDR3 coding DNA: TGTGCCAGCAGCGAACCGGGCAGGGCAACCTACGAGCAGTACTTC. It encodes CASSEPGRATYEQYF.

This clonotype was picked up many times. This chain links TRBV2 with TRBJ2-5; D possibly uses TRBD1 or TRBD2 (5 bases each). V was pared by 7 bases and J by 1 base, with 13 bases between. Germline V lookup: CDR1 SNHLY, CDR2 FYNNEI. The length of the CDR3 is 14 residues. CDR3 DNA: TGTGCCAGCAAACGGGGCAGTTTCCAAGAGACCCAGTACTTC. This encodes CASKRGSFQETQYF.

The genes are TRBV28 and TRBJ2-5; a possible D gene is TRBD1 (5 bases). The germline V gene encodes CDR1 MDHEN and CDR2 SYDVKM. This CDR3 spans 13 amino acids. V lost 3 bases and J 5 bases, leaving 10 bases between the germline ends. The CDR3: CASSFRDRETQYF. CDR3 DNA sequence: TGTGCCAGCAGTTTCAGGGATCGGGAGACCCAGTACTTC.

This clonotype appeared a single time. The J gene is TRBJ1-1, the V gene TRBV19; D gene unclear. Germline V CDR1 and CDR2: LNHDA, SQIVND (reference sequence). The CDR3 is 16 residues long. The ends were cut back, 7 bases at V and 4 bases at J, with 22 bases in the middle. The CDR3 region is CASTEGRSQIGTEAFF. The DNA of the CDR3 is TGTGCCAGTACAGAAGGAAGATCTCAGATCGGCACTGAAGCTTTCTTT.

In this sample, this clonotype turned up many times. This chain uses TRBV27 with TRBJ2-2, with 14 bases aligning to TRBD2. The germline gives CDR1 MNHEY, CDR2 SMNVEV (reference sequence). There are 16 residues in the CDR3. J gave up 7 bases and V 3 bases, and 4 bases lay outside the gene matches. CDR3 sequence reads: CASSLGLAGVIGELFF. CDR3 in DNA: TGTGCCAGCAGTTTGGGACTAGCGGGAGTTATCGGGGAGCTGTTTTTT.

This clonotype was counted many times. The J gene is TRBJ1-1, the V gene TRBV20-1; D is uncertain. In germline, CDR1 is DFQATT, CDR2 SNEGSKA (reference sequence). This CDR3 comprises 15 residues. Trimming took off 1 base at V and 1 base at J, with 13 bases between the two ends. CDR3 DNA: TGCAGTGCTAGAGCCCCGATACTAGGGAACACTGAAGCTTTCTTT. Translating gives CSARAPILGNTEAFF.

This clonotype came up many times. The rearrangement uses TRBV28 and TRBJ1-1, with D possibly TRBD1 on 6 matching bases. The V end lost 5 bases, the J end lost 7 bases, and 20 bases lay between the germline ends. From germline, CDR1 is MDHEN and CDR2 SYDVKM. The CDR3 has 15 residues. DNA for the CDR3: TGTGCCAGCAGTCAGAATCCGGGACAAGGGGTTGAAGCTTTCTTT. Protein product: CASSQNPGQGVEAFF.

The V call is TRBV7-8, the J call TRBJ2-7; 7 bases fit TRBD1. Germline V gene data show CDR1 as SGHVS and CDR2 as FQNEAQ. CDR3 size: 13 residues. V trimming: 3 bases; J trimming: 5 bases; junction bases outside the gene matches: 4. CDR3 region: CASSLDRFHEQYF. In DNA, the CDR3 is TGTGCCAGCAGCTTGGACAGGTTCCACGAGCAGTACTTC.

In its sample, this clonotype was seen many times. This chain uses TRBV6-5 with TRBJ2-7; possible D gene TRBD1, 6 bases. The ends were cut back, 6 bases at V and 2 bases at J, with 14 bases in the middle. Germline V gene sequence: CDR1 MNHEY, CDR2 SVGAGI. This CDR3 spans 14 amino acids. CDR3 region: CASRRNRDTYEQYF. The CDR3 nucleotides read TGTGCCAGCAGGCGGAACAGGGATACCTACGAGCAGTACTTC.

This clonotype was recorded many times. The chain recombines TRBV18 with TRBJ2-4; D possibly matches TRBD1 or TRBD2 (5 bases each). CDR3 length equals 16 residues. Trimming removed 3 bases from V and 1 base from J, with 13 bases in between. Germline V CDR1 and CDR2: KGHSH, LQKENI. CDR3 nucleotide sequence: TGTGCCAGCTCACCTGTGACGGGGCTGGCCAAAAACATTCAGTACTTC. It is translated as CASSPVTGLAKNIQYF.

In this sample, this clonotype turned up many times. The V gene is TRBV7-9, the J gene TRBJ2-7; D is unclear. V was clipped by 6 bases and J by 2 bases, with 20 bases between them. The CDR3 runs to 16 residues. Germline V gene sequence: CDR1 SEHNR, CDR2 FQNEAQ (reference sequence). CDR3 sequence (DNA): TGTGCCAGCAGAGTGGACGTTGGGGTATATCCCTACGAGCAGTACTTC. Protein sequence: CASRVDVGVYPYEQYF.

This clonotype was recorded many times. The V gene is TRBV5-1, the J gene TRBJ2-2; D call uncertain. The V end lost 1 base, the J end lost 0 bases, and 4 bases lay between the germline ends. The length of the CDR3 is 14 residues. Looked up from germline, CDR1 is SGHRS and CDR2 is YFSETQ. In DNA form, the CDR3 reads TGCGCCAGCAGCTTGACGACGAACACCGGGGAGCTGTTTTTT. This gives the protein CASSLTTNTGELFF.

There are many counts of this clonotype. This sequence joins TRBV20-1 and TRBJ2-4; D remains ambiguous. CDR1 and CDR2 from the germline V gene are DFQATT and SNEGSKA (reference sequence). V lost 5 bases and J lost 0, with 11 bases in between. The CDR3 has 14 residues. The CDR3 reads CSAAKGVAKNIQYF. For the CDR3, the DNA is TGCAGTGCTGCTAAAGGAGTAGCCAAAAACATTCAGTACTTC.

This clonotype was recorded many times. The CDR3 coding sequence is TGTGCCAGTAAAGCCACAGGGGAGGAGACCCAGTACTTC. Translating it yields CASKATGEETQYF. The genes are TRBV19 and TRBJ2-5; TRBD1 matches at 7 bases. Per germline, CDR1 LNHDA and CDR2 SQIVND (reference sequence). V was clipped by 7 bases and J by 5 bases; unmatched bases: 7. The CDR3 loop spans 13 amino acids. Full variable domain (rest looked up from reference TRBV19 and TRBJ2-5): DGGITQSPKYLFRKEGQNVTLSCEQNLNHDAMYWYRQDPGQGLRLIYYSQIVNDFQKGDIAEGYSVSREKKESFPLTVTSAQKNPTAFYLCASKATGEETQYFGPGTRLLVL.

In its sample, this clonotype was seen many times. This chain uses TRBV30 with TRBJ1-6; D not resolved. There are 13 residues in the CDR3. Trimming took 3 bases from V and 8 from J, leaving 11 bases between them. CDR1 and CDR2 from the germline V gene are GTSNPN and SVGIG (reference sequence). In nucleotides, the CDR3 is TGTGCCTGGAGCGATGCCGAATATTCACCCCTCCACTTT. Its translation: CAWSDAEYSPLHF.

Many counts were recorded for this clonotype. V and J are TRBV5-5 and TRBJ1-2, with D perhaps matching TRBD1 (5 bases). There are 14 residues in the CDR3. Germline CDR1 and CDR2: SGHKS and YYEKEE (reference sequence). V was trimmed by 4 bases and J by 0 bases, leaving 10 bases between them. The CDR3 DNA is TGTGCCAGCAGCCCGGGACGAACTAACTATGGCTACACCTTC. It encodes CASSPGRTNYGYTF.

This chain uses TRBV6-5 with TRBJ1-1; D remains ambiguous. Germline CDR1 MNHEY, CDR2 SVGAGI. V lost 0 bases and J 1 base, leaving 12 bases between the germline ends. This CDR3 has 16 amino acids. CDR3 sequence reads: CASSYSLLEPNTEAFF. The CDR3 DNA is TGTGCCAGCAGTTACTCTCTGTTAGAACCGAACACTGAAGCTTTCTTT.

The chain carries TRBV28 and TRBJ2-7; no firm D call. V lost 2 bases, J lost 6 bases, and 8 bases lay in between. The CDR3 sequence is 12 residues long. The germline V gene encodes CDR1 MDHEN and CDR2 SYDVKM. The DNA of the CDR3 is TGTGCCAGCAGTTTAATGGAAGGCGAGCAGTACTTC. Its translation: CASSLMEGEQYF.

This clonotype was recorded many times. The chain couples TRBV20-1 to TRBJ1-5, with 9 positions matching TRBD1. Germline CDR1 reads DFQATT; CDR2 reads SNEGSKA (reference sequence). This CDR3 is 13 amino acids long. Germline trimming cut 4 bases from V and 6 bases from J; bases unmatched to any gene: 4. The CDR3 protein is CSAKGTGLQPQHF. The CDR3 DNA reads TGCAGTGCTAAGGGGACAGGGCTTCAGCCCCAGCATTTT.

As to this clonotype: A read error may explain this, as a much larger clone is one base away. The CDR3, as DNA: TGCAGCGGTGGTGAAGCGGGGCCGATCGGGGAGCTGTTTTTT. This codes for CSGGEAGPIGELFF. The chain joins TRBV29-1 to TRBJ2-2, with TRBD2 matching 7 bases. Germline lookup yields CDR1 SQVTM and CDR2 ANQGSEA. The CDR3 is 14 residues long. Trimming at V came to 7 bases and at J to 7 bases, leaving 12 bases not matched to a gene.

This clonotype was found a few times. This chain uses TRBV12-3 or TRBV12-4 with TRBJ2-7, with 13 bases identical to TRBD2. V was pared by 4 bases and J by 4 bases, with 7 bases of the junction left unmatched. CDR3 size: 16 residues. The CDR3 DNA is TGTGCCAGCAGTTCTGGACTAGCGGGAGTTGGGTACGAGCAGTACTTC. Translated: CASSSGLAGVGYEQYF.

This clonotype has a count of ten or more. The chain links TRBV27 to TRBJ2-7, with 8 bases matching TRBD1. V was pared by 2 bases and J by 2 bases, with 8 bases of the junction left unmatched. The CDR3 is 16 residues long. Germline V gene lookup returns CDR1 MNHEY and CDR2 SMNVEV (reference sequence). CDR3 coding DNA: TGTGCCAGCAGTTTACGCCAGGGGGCAAATCCCTACGAGCAGTACTTC. Translation gives CASSLRQGANPYEQYF.

This clonotype was seen at least ten times. The junction departs from germline at one end; a sequencing error may be responsible. The J gene is TRBJ2-2, the V gene TRBV9; D gene ambiguous. The CDR3 runs to 12 residues. Germline-derived CDR1 and CDR2 are SGDLS and YYNGEE. The CDR3 bases are TGTGCCATCAGCGTAGTCTCTGGGGAGCTGTTTTTT. Amino acid sequence: CAISVVSGELFF.

This clonotype appeared many times. The V call is TRBV20-1, the J call TRBJ2-7; 7 bases map to TRBD1. This CDR3 spans 13 amino acids. V shed 2 bases, J shed 2 bases, and the junction held 3 bases outside the gene matches. Germline V gives CDR1 DFQATT, CDR2 SNEGSKA (reference sequence). The CDR3 is CSARPTGAYEQYF. CDR3 sequence (DNA): TGCAGTGCTAGACCAACAGGGGCCTACGAGCAGTACTTC.

This clonotype was detected ten times or more. This chain joins TRBV5-1 and TRBJ2-1; D is undetermined. Germline CDR1 SGHRS, CDR2 YFSETQ. The V gene lost 0 bases and the J gene lost 9 bases, with 19 bases spanning the gap. The CDR3 covers 16 residues. CDR3 amino acids: CASSLGHRIGFGEQFF. CDR3 coding DNA: TGCGCCAGCAGCTTGGGTCACAGAATCGGCTTCGGTGAGCAGTTCTTC.

This clonotype was counted at least ten times. The chain couples TRBV6-1 to TRBJ2-5, with a weak D call TRBD2 (5 bases). The CDR3 spans 16 residues. CDR1 is MNHNS and CDR2 is SASEGT in the germline V gene. V gave up 4 bases and J gave up 2 bases, with 17 bases separating them. The CDR3 region has the DNA TGTGCCAGCAGTGGGGGTCGGACTCGATTACAAGAGACCCAGTACTTC. Translated, it gives CASSGGRTRLQETQYF.